The 21 T cell receptor beta chains below all came from one sample that was sequenced in a study of T cells in Graves' hyperthyroidism and ophthalmopathy. What was amplified from RNA transcripts were TCR beta CDR3 regions. Primed by the HTBI set, a first-round RT-PCR was run on the TCR CDR3. MiXCR, run by TCRdb on the multiplex PCR reads, gives a single entry per CDR3 protein. The data show 550,000 to 650,000 distinct CDR3 sequences, with about 15% seen just once and less than 6% held by the top ten. What was sequenced was blood. These receptors were obtained from a woman aged 25 to 39 with Graves' hyperthyroidism that later progressed to Graves' ophthalmopathy.

This sequence joins TRBV6-1 and TRBJ2-7, with 10 bases aligning to TRBD2. CDR3 length: 13 amino acids. Per germline, CDR1 MNHNS and CDR2 SASEGT. V lost 7 bases to trimming and J lost 6 bases; unmatched junction nucleotides: 6. The CDR3 reads CASKASGSCEQYF. CDR3 nucleotides: TGTGCCAGCAAGGCTAGCGGGAGCTGCGAGCAGTACTTC.

Many counts were recorded for this clonotype. J is TRBJ2-5 and V is TRBV7-2; TRBD1 might be the D (5 bases). CDR3 length equals 13 residues. CDR1 and CDR2 (germline): SGHTA, FQGNSA. Trimming took off 5 bases at V and 5 bases at J, with 12 bases between the two ends. The CDR3 coding sequence is TGTGCCAGCAGCATTCAGGGTGGGGAGACCCAGTACTTC. This codes for CASSIQGGETQYF.

Ten or more counts support this clonotype. The genes are TRBV15 and TRBJ2-1, with 7 positions matching TRBD2. V dropped 1 base and J dropped 2; count of bases not matched to a gene: 5. This CDR3 comprises 16 residues. CDR1 LNHNV and CDR2 YYDKDF come from the germline V gene (reference sequence). The DNA of the CDR3 is TGTGCCACCAGCAGAGGAACTAGCGTGGCCTACAATGAGCAGTTCTTC. This codes for CATSRGTSVAYNEQFF.

This clonotype showed up just a few times. V usage is TRBV3-1 and J usage is TRBJ2-7; TRBD1 agrees at 9 bases. Germline-derived CDR1 and CDR2 are LGHDT and YNNKEL (reference sequence). J was trimmed by 5 bases and V by 2 bases; bases with no gene match: 4. The length of the CDR3 is 14 residues. The CDR3: CASSQLQGAHEQYF. The CDR3 nucleotides read TGTGCCAGCAGCCAACTACAGGGGGCCCACGAGCAGTACTTC.

In its sample, this clonotype was seen a few times. This chain uses TRBV10-1 with TRBJ2-1, with no clear D. This CDR3 region has 14 residues. Germline assignment: CDR1 WNHNN and CDR2 SYGVQD (reference sequence). V was cut by 5 bases and J by 7 bases, with 15 bases left in between. The CDR3 bases are TGCGCCAGCAGTTCCATGCTGGGGTCGAATGAGCAGTTCTTC. This sequence encodes CASSSMLGSNEQFF.

This clonotype occurred many times. Mismatch with germline at one junction end may stem from a read error. The chain joins TRBV5-1 to TRBJ2-1, with D unclear. The length of the CDR3 is 14 residues. Germline V lookup: CDR1 SGHRS, CDR2 YFSETQ. The CDR3 reads CASSLSSSYNEQFF. The CDR3 nucleotides read TGTGCCAGCAGCTTAAGCAGCTCCTACAATGAGCAGTTCTTC.

This clonotype was detected many times. The chain recombines TRBV19 with TRBJ1-2, with 10 bases that match TRBD1. This CDR3 has 15 amino acids. Germline trimming cut 5 bases from V and 2 bases from J; bases unmatched to any gene: 5. Germline CDR1 is LNHDA and CDR2 is SQIVND (reference sequence). CDR3 amino acids: CASSPTGQGNYGYTF. The DNA for the CDR3 is TGTGCCAGTAGTCCGACGGGACAGGGGAACTATGGCTACACCTTC.

Many counts were recorded for this clonotype. The chain recombines TRBV12-3 or TRBV12-4 with TRBJ1-1; the D is unclear. The CDR3 extends over 13 amino acids. Trimming shortened V by 1 base and J by 4 bases, and 7 bases separated the two germline ends. CDR3 sequence (DNA): TGTGCCAGCAGTTTAGGGGAAGGCACTGAAGCTTTCTTT. This codes for CASSLGEGTEAFF.

Comments on this clonotype: A read error may be the cause here, since a much bigger clone is one base away. This rearrangement joins TRBV9 to TRBJ1-4; no firm D call. Per the germline V gene, CDR1 is SGDLS and CDR2 is YYNGEE. CDR3 size: 17 residues. For the CDR3, the DNA is TGTGCCAGCAGCGTCGGACGGCCTGGAGTGGCTAGTGAAGAACTGTTTTTT. It is translated as CASSVGRPGVASEELFF.

This clonotype was observed many times. The rearrangement uses TRBV29-1 and TRBJ2-1; D unresolved. Between the trimmed V and J ends, which lost 7 bases and 0 bases, there was a span of 13 bases. Germline V gene sequence: CDR1 SQVTM, CDR2 ANQGSEA. The CDR3 consists of 14 residues. The CDR3 loop is CSAAGGSSYNEQFF. CDR3 sequence (DNA): TGCAGCGCGGCAGGCGGAAGCTCCTACAATGAGCAGTTCTTC.

This clonotype was observed at least ten times. This sequence joins TRBV19 and TRBJ1-2, with TRBD1 matching over 7 bases. Looked up from germline, CDR1 is LNHDA and CDR2 is SQIVND (reference sequence). V was clipped by 6 bases and J by 8 bases; unmatched bases: 9. The CDR3 covers 13 residues. The CDR3 bases are TGTGCCAGTAGCCTGCCAGGGGGTTTAGGCTACACCTTC. Residues: CASSLPGGLGYTF.

This clonotype was seen many times. The CDR3 DNA sequence: TGCGCCAGCAGCAAGGGACTAGCGGGAGGTAAAGATACGCAGTATTTT. Its protein product is CASSKGLAGGKDTQYF. V gene TRBV5-1 combines with J gene TRBJ2-3; 15 bases line up with TRBD2. Trimming cost V 4 bases and J 5 bases; bases outside gene matches: 5. Germline V lookup: CDR1 SGHRS, CDR2 YFSETQ. The CDR3 spans 16 residues.

Ten or more counts support this clonotype. This chain connects TRBV27 to TRBJ2-7; maybe TRBD2 (5 bases). Trimming took 2 bases from V and 6 from J, leaving 14 bases between them. Germline V lookup: CDR1 MNHEY, CDR2 SMNVEV (reference sequence). The CDR3 has 14 residues. CDR3 in amino acids: CASSLTLEFGEQYF. Written as DNA, the CDR3 is TGTGCCAGCAGTTTAACACTAGAGTTCGGCGAGCAGTACTTC.

This clonotype was seen at least ten times. CDR3 region: CASSSLGQGGSYEQYF. The CDR3 coding sequence is TGTGCCAGCAGCTCTTTGGGGCAGGGGGGTTCCTACGAGCAGTACTTC. The rearrangement links TRBV11-2 to TRBJ2-7, with D possibly being TRBD1 (7 bases). Germline CDR1 reads SGHAT; CDR2 reads FQNNGV. The CDR3 length is 16 residues. Deletions cut 4 bases from V and 1 base from J, with 17 bases between.

Only one count was recorded for this clonotype. The V and J genes are TRBV15 and TRBJ2-5, with 8 nucleotides matching TRBD2. V was clipped by 3 bases and J by 4 bases; unmatched bases: 4. Germline lookup yields CDR1 LNHNV and CDR2 YYDKDF (reference sequence). The CDR3 sequence is 14 residues long. CDR3 region: CATSSGLAGETQYF. The CDR3 bases are TGTGCCACCAGCAGTGGGCTAGCGGGAGAGACCCAGTACTTC.

This clonotype occurred many times. A read error may produce the germline difference seen at one junction end. The genes are TRBV18 and TRBJ2-5; D is ambiguous. Germline V gene lookup returns CDR1 KGHSH and CDR2 LQKENI. The CDR3 is 11 amino acids. CDR3 in amino acids: CASSPQGTQYF. The CDR3 DNA reads as TGTGCCAGCTCACCACAAGGGACCCAGTACTTC. Full variable domain (outside the CDR3, taken from reference TRBV18 and TRBJ2-5): NAGVMQNPRHLVRRRGQEARLRCSPMKGHSHVYWYRQLPEEGLKFMVYLQKENIIDESGMPKERFSAEFPKEGPSILRIQQVVRGDSAAYFCASSPQGTQYFGPGTRLLVL.

V and J are TRBV20-1 and TRBJ2-7; TRBD2 agrees at 8 bases. The CDR3 sequence is 14 residues long. Per germline, CDR1 DFQATT and CDR2 SNEGSKA (reference sequence). Losses at the gene ends were 0 bases for V and 5 bases for J; bases not matched to a gene: 6. For the CDR3, the DNA is TGCAGTGCTAGAGACGGCGCGGGAGGAGACGAGCAGTACTTC. Its translation: CSARDGAGGDEQYF.

This clonotype was detected a few times. The chain joins TRBV7-3 to TRBJ2-3; D call uncertain. Germline CDR1 reads SGHTA; CDR2 reads FQGTGA. V dropped 5 bases and J dropped 2 bases, with 8 bases sitting between them. This CDR3 has 13 amino acids. The CDR3 nucleotides are TGTGCCAGCAGCCCCCGGGTCACAGATACGCAGTATTTT. Translating it yields CASSPRVTDTQYF.

The chain couples TRBV6-6 to TRBJ2-3, with D perhaps matching TRBD2 (5 bases). CDR3 length: 15 amino acids. With 8 bases removed from V and 4 bases from J, the gap between germline ends came to 19 bases. CDR1 is MNHNY and CDR2 is SVGAGI in the germline V gene (reference sequence). CDR3 nucleotide sequence: TGTGCCAGCTTCGGCAGCGGTTTAGTTTCAGATACGCAGTATTTT. Translation: CASFGSGLVSDTQYF.

This clonotype was counted many times. The chain is built from TRBV2 and TRBJ2-1; weak D call: TRBD2 (5 bases). Germline V gene sequence: CDR1 SNHLY, CDR2 FYNNEI. This CDR3 has 12 amino acids. V lost 6 bases to trimming and J lost 7 bases, with 10 bases between them. The CDR3 sequence is CASSRTQNEQFF. The CDR3, as DNA: TGTGCCAGCAGCCGGACTCAAAATGAGCAGTTCTTC.

This clonotype has at least ten counts. The chain recombines TRBV7-2 with TRBJ2-7; D gene unclear. V lost 8 bases, J lost 3 bases, and 8 bases lay in between. Germline V gene sequence: CDR1 SGHTA, CDR2 FQGNSA. The CDR3 is made up of 11 amino acids. The CDR3 loop reads CASLEHYEQYF. CDR3 DNA: TGTGCCAGCCTCGAGCACTACGAGCAGTACTTC. Combining the CDR3 with reference TRBV7-2 and TRBJ2-7 gives the whole variable domain GAGVSQSPSNKVTEKGKDVELRCDPISGHTALYWYRQSLGQGLEFLIYFQGNSAPDKSGLPSDRFSAERTGGSVSTLTIQRTQQEDSAVYLCASLEHYEQYFGPGTRLTVT.